The next 22 T cell receptor beta chains were all read from a single sample in a study of OX40 agonist ivuxolimab in advanced cancers. Library method: the immunoSEQ multiplex PCR assay. In TCRdb, the immuneACCESS table is reduced to in-frame sequences with V and J assigned. These tables do not hold every clone; where another copy was compared, an unresolved V gene accounts for under half, and the others remain unexplained. The sample table lists tens of thousands of clones, around 90% of them with a count of one. Of the sample, 0.33% is held by the ten largest clones. Specimen: CD4+ or CD8+ T cells sorted from blood, collected in a trial of the OX40 agonist ivuxolimab. These receptors were obtained from an adult with an advanced solid tumor such as melanoma, head and neck, liver or kidney cancer.

The chain combines TRBV7-6 with TRBJ2-5; D ambiguous. V was pared by 1 base and J by 4 bases, with 10 bases between. Germline V gene sequence: CDR1 SGHVS, CDR2 FNYEAQ. The CDR3 runs to 14 residues. The CDR3: CASSLGFVGETQYF. The CDR3 DNA sequence: TGTGCCAGCAGCTTAGGATTTGTCGGAGAGACCCAGTACTTC.

This sequence joins TRBV11-1 and TRBJ2-5; D is perhaps TRBD1 or TRBD2 (5 bases each). Deletions cut 5 bases from V and 5 bases from J, with 18 bases between. This CDR3 comprises 15 residues. Per the germline V gene, CDR1 is SGHAT and CDR2 is FQDESV (reference sequence). CDR3 residues: CASSAGAGREETQYF. The CDR3 nucleotides are TGTGCCAGCAGCGCCGGGGCGGGTAGGGAGGAGACCCAGTACTTC.

CDR3 region: CAWSVSGSGANVLTF. CDR3 DNA sequence: TGTGCCTGGAGTGTATCGGGCTCTGGGGCCAACGTCCTGACTTTC. The chain recombines TRBV30 with TRBJ2-6; D not certain. Trimming cost V 0 bases and J 0 bases, with 6 bases left between them. The CDR3 runs to 15 residues. The germline CDR1 and CDR2 sequences are GTSNPN and SVGIG (reference sequence).

The chain employs TRBV6-5 and TRBJ1-3; D is possibly TRBD1 (5 bases). CDR3 length: 15 residues. Germline lookup yields CDR1 MNHEY and CDR2 SVGAGI. Trimming cost V 5 bases and J 0 bases, with 11 bases left between them. CDR3 residues: CASSVYRGSGNTIYF. The CDR3 coding sequence is TGTGCCAGCAGTGTTTATAGGGGCTCTGGAAACACCATATATTTT.

This clone was counted a single time. The rearrangement links TRBV19 to TRBJ2-3; the D call may be TRBD1 or TRBD2 (5 bases each). Trimming took 6 bases from V and 3 from J, leaving 16 bases between them. Germline V gives CDR1 LNHDA, CDR2 SQIVND (reference sequence). The CDR3 extends over 15 amino acids. The CDR3 sequence is CASREGPKSTDTQYF. In DNA, the CDR3 is TGTGCCAGTAGAGAGGGACCGAAGAGTACAGATACGCAGTATTTT.

The chain combines TRBV7-2 with TRBJ2-2; 11 bases line up with TRBD2. The V segment lost 3 bases and the J segment 4 bases; nucleotides outside the gene matches: 4. Germline CDR1 and CDR2: SGHTA and FQGNSA. The CDR3 has 16 residues. CDR3 region: CASSFGLAGGTGELFF. CDR3 nucleotide sequence: TGTGCCAGCAGCTTCGGCCTAGCGGGGGGCACCGGGGAGCTGTTTTTT.

The chain recombines TRBV5-1 with TRBJ1-2, with 7 bases fitting TRBD1. The V gene's germline CDR1 is SGHRS and CDR2 YFSETQ. CDR3 length: 13 residues. The ends lost 3 bases at V and 8 bases at J; junction bases unmatched: 7. As DNA, the CDR3 is TGCGCCAGCAGCTCGAAGGGGGCGCCCGGCTACACCTTC. Protein sequence: CASSSKGAPGYTF. Full variable domain (remainder filled in from reference TRBV5-1 and TRBJ1-2): KAGVTQTPRYLIKTRGQQVTLSCSPISGHRSVSWYQQTPGQGLQFLFEYFSETQRNKGNFPGRFSGRQFSNSRSEMNVSTLELGDSALYLCASSSKGAPGYTFGSGTRLTVV.

The DNA of the CDR3 is TGCGCCAGCAGTGCCCCAGGGGTAGGGGAGACCCAGTACTTC. This translates into CASSAPGVGETQYF. The chain recombines TRBV10-2 with TRBJ2-5; perhaps TRBD1 as D (6 bases). The V and J ends lost 4 bases and 5 bases respectively, with 14 bases between them. Germline CDR1 and CDR2: WSHSY and SAAADI. The CDR3 runs to 14 residues.

The J gene is TRBJ1-2, the V gene TRBV4-2; weak D call: TRBD1 (5 bases). V lost 5 bases and J 4 bases, leaving 20 bases between the germline ends. Germline V CDR1 and CDR2: LGHNA, YNFKEQ. The CDR3 totals 16 residues. The CDR3 DNA is TGTGCCAGCAGCTTGGTGCTGGGGACGGAGATCTATGGCTACACCTTC. This gives the protein CASSLVLGTEIYGYTF.

The chain has TRBV7-2 and TRBJ2-5; tentatively, D is TRBD1 (5 bases). This CDR3 is 12 amino acids long. Trimming removed 5 bases from V and 5 bases from J, with 9 bases in between. CDR1 is SGHTA and CDR2 is FQGNSA in the germline V gene. CDR3: CASSPKGETQYF. The CDR3 DNA follows: TGTGCCAGCAGCCCCAAGGGGGAGACCCAGTACTTC.

This chain connects TRBV18 to TRBJ2-3, with TRBD2 matching over 9 bases. Trimming at V came to 0 bases and at J to 2 bases, leaving 9 bases not matched to a gene. The CDR3 contains 18 residues. The germline CDR1 and CDR2 sequences are KGHSH and LQKENI. CDR3 coding DNA: TGTGCCAGCTCACCACCGATAAAGCGGGGGGAACCCACAGATACGCAGTATTTT. Protein: CASSPPIKRGEPTDTQYF.

The V call is TRBV28, the J call TRBJ2-1; D is possibly TRBD2 (7 bases). This CDR3 spans 14 amino acids. Trimming cost V 5 bases and J 5 bases, with 13 bases left between them. CDR1 and CDR2 from the germline V gene are MDHEN and SYDVKM. CDR3 region: CASSQRGAHNEQFF. In DNA form, the CDR3 reads TGTGCCAGCAGTCAACGGGGGGCACACAATGAGCAGTTCTTC.

This chain links TRBV28 with TRBJ1-2; D gene ambiguous. The length of the CDR3 is 11 residues. The V end was cut by 10 bases, the J end by 4 bases, with 10 bases between. Germline V lookup: CDR1 MDHEN, CDR2 SYDVKM. CDR3 sequence: CAIGIIYGYTF. CDR3 in DNA: TGTGCCATCGGGATCATCTATGGCTACACCTTC.

This clone was observed a few times. The chain has TRBV29-1 and TRBJ1-1; 7 bases map to TRBD1. The CDR3 is made up of 13 amino acids. Germline V lookup: CDR1 SQVTM, CDR2 ANQGSEA. Trimming took 7 bases from V and 5 from J; bases not matched to a gene: 10. The CDR3, as DNA: TGCAGCGGGGCCCGACAGGGAGATACTGAAGCTTTCTTT. This gives the protein CSGARQGDTEAFF.

V is TRBV5-1 and J is TRBJ1-1; TRBD1 might be the D (5 bases). CDR1 and CDR2 from the germline V gene are SGHRS and YFSETQ. This CDR3 is built from 13 residues. V shed 4 bases and J shed 1 base, with 8 bases lying between them. The CDR3 spells CASSQGPNTEAFF. CDR3 DNA sequence: TGCGCCAGCAGCCAGGGACCGAACACTGAAGCTTTCTTT.

This chain connects TRBV28 to TRBJ1-1, with a weak D call TRBD1 (6 bases). This CDR3 has 13 residues. The V gene's germline CDR1 is MDHEN and CDR2 SYDVKM. V was cut by 5 bases and J by 0 bases, with 7 bases left in between. The CDR3 DNA follows: TGTGCCAGCAGTGGACAGCTGAACACTGAAGCTTTCTTT. This gives the protein CASSGQLNTEAFF.

This clone was recorded once. The chain is built from TRBV6-5 and TRBJ1-2; D gene ambiguous. The germline V gene encodes CDR1 MNHEY and CDR2 SVGAGI. The CDR3 is 13 amino acids. V gave up 6 bases and J gave up 4 bases, with 12 bases separating them. The CDR3 coding sequence is TGTGCCAGCAGCCAACCCCCGGGCTATGGCTACACCTTC. It translates to CASSQPPGYGYTF.

J is TRBJ2-3 and V is TRBV25-1; D is unresolved. The CDR3 covers 13 residues. Germline-derived CDR1 and CDR2 are MGHDK and SYGVNS. V lost 3 bases, J lost 3 bases, and 7 bases lay in between. The CDR3 region has the DNA TGTGCCAGCAGTGAGCAACCTACAGATACGCAGTATTTT. Its translation is CASSEQPTDTQYF.

The rearrangement uses TRBV5-6 and TRBJ2-2; 13 nucleotides match TRBD2. Germline V gene lookup returns CDR1 SGHDT and CDR2 YYEEEE. The CDR3 spans 17 residues. V trimming: 1 base; J trimming: 5 bases; junction bases outside the gene matches: 5. The CDR3 is CASSLLGLAGHTGELFF. The CDR3 region has the DNA TGTGCCAGCAGCTTGCTGGGACTAGCGGGGCATACCGGGGAGCTGTTTTTT. Full variable domain (missing parts from reference TRBV5-6 and TRBJ2-2): DAGVTQSPTHLIKTRGQQVTLRCSPKSGHDTVSWYQQALGQGPQFIFQYYEEEERQRGNFPDRFSGHQFPNYSSELNVNALLLGDSALYLCASSLLGLAGHTGELFFGEGSRLTVL.

The chain employs TRBV7-8 and TRBJ1-2; D might be TRBD1 (5 bases). The CDR3 runs 15 residues. The V and J ends lost 5 bases and 7 bases respectively, with 20 bases between them. CDR1 SGHVS and CDR2 FQNEAQ come from the germline V gene. Here the CDR3 DNA reads TGTGCCAGCAGCCCTAAGGCTCTCCAGGGATCTGGCTACACCTTC. Protein product: CASSPKALQGSGYTF.

Remarks on this clone: This specimen includes other DNA sequences encoding the same CDR3. This chain connects TRBV5-1 to TRBJ2-5; unclear D gene. V was cut by 7 bases and J by 4 bases, with 11 bases left in between. CDR1 and CDR2 (germline): SGHRS, YFSETQ. This CDR3 spans 12 amino acids. The CDR3, as DNA: TGCGCCAGCGGCAGGACGGGAGAGACCCAGTACTTC. Translating it yields CASGRTGETQYF. The full variable domain, its missing parts supplied by reference TRBV5-1 and TRBJ2-5, is KAGVTQTPRYLIKTRGQQVTLSCSPISGHRSVSWYQQTPGQGLQFLFEYFSETQRNKGNFPGRFSGRQFSNSRSEMNVSTLELGDSALYLCASGRTGETQYFGPGTRLLVL.

This sequence joins TRBV18 and TRBJ1-5; the D gene is possibly TRBD1 (6 bases). The CDR3 has 15 amino acids. Between the trimmed V and J ends, which lost 3 bases and 6 bases, there was a span of 15 bases. The germline gives CDR1 KGHSH, CDR2 LQKENI. The CDR3 region is CASSPEQGHSQPQHF. The CDR3 DNA reads as TGTGCCAGCTCACCGGAGCAGGGGCACAGTCAGCCCCAGCATTTT.